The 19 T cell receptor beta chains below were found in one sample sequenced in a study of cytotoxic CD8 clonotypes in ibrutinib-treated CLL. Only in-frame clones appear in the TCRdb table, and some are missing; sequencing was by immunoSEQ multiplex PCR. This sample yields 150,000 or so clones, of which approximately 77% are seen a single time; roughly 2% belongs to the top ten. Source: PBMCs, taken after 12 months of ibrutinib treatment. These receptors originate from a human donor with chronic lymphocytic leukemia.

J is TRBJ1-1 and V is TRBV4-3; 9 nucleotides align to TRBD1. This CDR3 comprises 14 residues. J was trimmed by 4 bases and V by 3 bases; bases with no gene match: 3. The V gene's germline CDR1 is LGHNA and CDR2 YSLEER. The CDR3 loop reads CASSQQDRGTEAFF. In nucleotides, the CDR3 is TGCGCCAGCAGCCAGCAGGACAGGGGCACTGAAGCTTTCTTT.

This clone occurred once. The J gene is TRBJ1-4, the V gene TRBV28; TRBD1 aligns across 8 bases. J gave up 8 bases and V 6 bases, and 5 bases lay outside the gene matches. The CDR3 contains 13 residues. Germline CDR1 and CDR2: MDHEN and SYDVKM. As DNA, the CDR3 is TGTGCCAGCAGGACAGGGGTTTACGAAAAACTGTTTTTT. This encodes CASRTGVYEKLFF.

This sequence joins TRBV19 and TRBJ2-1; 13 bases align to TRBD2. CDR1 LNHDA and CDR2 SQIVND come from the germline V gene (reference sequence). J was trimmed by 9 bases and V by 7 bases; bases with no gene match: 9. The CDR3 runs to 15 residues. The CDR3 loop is CASNGLAGAYGEQFF. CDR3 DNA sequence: TGTGCCAGTAATGGACTAGCGGGAGCCTACGGTGAGCAGTTCTTC.

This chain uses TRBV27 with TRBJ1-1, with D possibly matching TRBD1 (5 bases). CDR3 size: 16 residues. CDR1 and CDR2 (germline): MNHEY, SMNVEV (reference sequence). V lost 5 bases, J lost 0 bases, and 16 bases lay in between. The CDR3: CASSGAGNRMNTEAFF. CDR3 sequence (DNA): TGTGCCAGCAGTGGGGCAGGGAACAGGATGAACACTGAAGCTTTCTTT.

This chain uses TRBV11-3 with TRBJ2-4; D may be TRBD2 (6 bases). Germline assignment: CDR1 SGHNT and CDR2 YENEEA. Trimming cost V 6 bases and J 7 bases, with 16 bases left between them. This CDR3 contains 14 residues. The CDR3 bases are TGTGCCAGCAGTCCTGGAGGGGCGGGGAACATTCAGTACTTC. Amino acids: CASSPGGAGNIQYF.

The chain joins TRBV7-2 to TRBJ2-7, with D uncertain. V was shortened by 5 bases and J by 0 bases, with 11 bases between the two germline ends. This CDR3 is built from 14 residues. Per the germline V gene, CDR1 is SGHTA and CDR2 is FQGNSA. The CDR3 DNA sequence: TGTGCCAGCAGCCCCCAAGGAGCCTCCTACGAGCAGTACTTC. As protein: CASSPQGASYEQYF.

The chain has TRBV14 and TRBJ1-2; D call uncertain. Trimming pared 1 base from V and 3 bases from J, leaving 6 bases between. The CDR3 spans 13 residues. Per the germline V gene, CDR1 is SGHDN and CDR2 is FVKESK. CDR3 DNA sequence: TGTGCCAGCAGCCAAGGGACCGACTATGGCTACACCTTC. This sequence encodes CASSQGTDYGYTF.

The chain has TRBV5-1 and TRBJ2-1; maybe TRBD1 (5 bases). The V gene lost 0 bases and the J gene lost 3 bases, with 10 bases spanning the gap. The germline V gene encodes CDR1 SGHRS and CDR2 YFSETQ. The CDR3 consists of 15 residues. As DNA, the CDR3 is TGCGCCAGCAGCTTGGCGGACACACGCTACAATGAGCAGTTCTTC. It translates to CASSLADTRYNEQFF.

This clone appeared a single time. The CDR3 loop is CASSFTGVYYEQYF. Written as DNA, the CDR3 is TGTGCCAGCAGCTTCACAGGGGTTTATTACGAGCAGTACTTC. The chain employs TRBV7-2 and TRBJ2-7, with TRBD1 matching 7 bases. The CDR3 spans 14 residues. J gave up 4 bases and V 3 bases, and 6 bases lay outside the gene matches. Per germline, CDR1 SGHTA and CDR2 FQGNSA.

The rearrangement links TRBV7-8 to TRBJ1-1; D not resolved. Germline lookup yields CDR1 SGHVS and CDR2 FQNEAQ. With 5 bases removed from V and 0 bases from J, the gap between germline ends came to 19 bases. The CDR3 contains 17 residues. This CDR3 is CASSPGVETPMNTEAFF. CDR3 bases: TGTGCCAGCAGCCCCGGGGTGGAGACACCTATGAACACTGAAGCTTTCTTT.

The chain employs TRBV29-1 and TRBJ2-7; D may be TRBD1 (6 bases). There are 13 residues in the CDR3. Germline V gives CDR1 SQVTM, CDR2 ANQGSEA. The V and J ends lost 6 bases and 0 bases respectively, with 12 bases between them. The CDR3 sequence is CSVSDSYSYEQYF. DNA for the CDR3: TGCAGCGTCTCGGACAGTTACTCCTACGAGCAGTACTTC.

CDR3 loop: CASRGYHEQYF. For the CDR3, the DNA is TGTGCCAGTAGGGGCTACCACGAGCAGTACTTC. The rearrangement links TRBV19 to TRBJ2-7; no reliable D call. V was trimmed by 6 bases and J by 5 bases, leaving 8 bases between them. The CDR3 has 11 amino acids. Germline lookup yields CDR1 LNHDA and CDR2 SQIVND (reference sequence).

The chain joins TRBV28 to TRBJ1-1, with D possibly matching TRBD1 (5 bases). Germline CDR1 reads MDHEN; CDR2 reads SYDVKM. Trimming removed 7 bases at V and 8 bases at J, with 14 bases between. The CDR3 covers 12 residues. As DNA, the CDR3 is TGTGCCAGCATCCCGCCGACAGAAGAAGCTTTCTTT. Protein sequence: CASIPPTEEAFF.

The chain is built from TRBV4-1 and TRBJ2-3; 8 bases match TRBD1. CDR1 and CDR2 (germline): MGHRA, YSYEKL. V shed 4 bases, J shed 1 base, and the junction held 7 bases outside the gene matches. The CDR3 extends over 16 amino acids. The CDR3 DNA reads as TGCGCCAGCAGCCCACGACAGGGGTGGGGCACAGATACGCAGTATTTT. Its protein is CASSPRQGWGTDTQYF.

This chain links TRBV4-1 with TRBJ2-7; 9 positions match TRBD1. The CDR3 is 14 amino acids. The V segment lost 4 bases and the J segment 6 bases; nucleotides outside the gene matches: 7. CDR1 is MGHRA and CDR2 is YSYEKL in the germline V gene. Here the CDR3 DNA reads TGCGCCAGCAGCCCCCCCGGGACAGGGACCGAGCAGTACTTC. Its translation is CASSPPGTGTEQYF.

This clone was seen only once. Here the CDR3 reads CASSHSEGTHNSPLHF. In DNA, the CDR3 is TGCGCCAGCAGTCACTCTGAGGGGACACATAATTCACCCCTCCACTTT. The chain uses TRBV23-1 and TRBJ1-6, with D perhaps TRBD1 (6 bases). TRBV23-1 is an ORF for which the function is uncertain. V was clipped by 3 bases and J by 5 bases, with 14 bases between them. This CDR3 is built from 16 residues.

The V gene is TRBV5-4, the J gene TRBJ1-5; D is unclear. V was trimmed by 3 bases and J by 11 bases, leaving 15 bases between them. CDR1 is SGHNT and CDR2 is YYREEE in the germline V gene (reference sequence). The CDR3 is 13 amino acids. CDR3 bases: TGTGCCAGCAGCTCGGAAGGGAGAAGGGCCCAGCATTTT. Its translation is CASSSEGRRAQHF.

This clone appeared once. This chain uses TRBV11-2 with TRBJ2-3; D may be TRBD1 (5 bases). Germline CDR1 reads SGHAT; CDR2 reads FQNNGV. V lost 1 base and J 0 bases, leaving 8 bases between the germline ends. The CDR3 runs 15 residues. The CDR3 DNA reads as TGTGCCAGCAGCTTAGGGGGCCCCAGCACAGATACGCAGTATTTT. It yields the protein CASSLGGPSTDTQYF.

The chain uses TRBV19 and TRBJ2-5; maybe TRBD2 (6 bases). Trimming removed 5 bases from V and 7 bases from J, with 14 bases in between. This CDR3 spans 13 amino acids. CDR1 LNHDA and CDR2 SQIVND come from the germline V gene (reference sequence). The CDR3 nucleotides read TGTGCCAGTAGTCCCCGCATGGAGGGGACCCAGTACTTC. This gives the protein CASSPRMEGTQYF.